This is a list of T cell receptor beta chains from one sample in a study of T cells after yellow fever vaccination. One entry per CDR3 protein results from TCRdb running MiXCR on the 5' RACE reads. The sample contains some 350,000 distinct CDR3 sequences, about 9.5% of which appear only once. Source: PBMCs, taken on the day of the first yellow fever vaccination. Receptors were obtained from a man between 18 and 29 years old who received the YFV17D yellow fever vaccine. Both conserved end residues are part of each CDR3. A D gene is named only where the DNA matches it firmly. Only some rows state a clone size, as once, few, many or a class for expanded clones.

clone_size	j_call	v_call	d_call	cdr3_aa	cdr3_nt
few	TRBJ2-7	TRBV18	TRBD2	CASSHGTSIYEQYF	TGTGCCAGCTCTCATGGGACTAGCATCTACGAGCAGTACTTC
many	TRBJ2-1	TRBV6-6	-	CASSYSIQLDSPYNEQFF	TGTGCCAGCAGTTACTCGATCCAGTTGGACAGCCCGTACAATGAGCAGTTCTTC
-	TRBJ2-1	TRBV20-1	-	CSVTLRGYNEQFF	TGCAGTGTAACCTTGAGGGGTTACAATGAGCAGTTCTTC
few	TRBJ1-3	TRBV4-1	-	CASSQDPRGRNTIYF	TGCGCCAGCAGCCAAGATCCGCGGGGTCGAAACACCATATATTTT
few	TRBJ1-5	TRBV5-1	TRBD1	CASSLTGGAGGGNQPQHF	TGCGCCAGCAGCTTGACAGGGGGCGCGGGTGGTGGCAATCAGCCCCAGCATTTT
many	TRBJ2-3	TRBV5-1	-	CASSPGLADTQYF	TGCGCCAGCAGCCCGGGGTTGGCAGATACGCAGTATTTT
-	TRBJ2-5	TRBV12-3/TRBV12-4	TRBD2	CASSPGLAGYTAVETQYF	TGTGCCAGCAGCCCGGGACTAGCGGGCTATACGGCGGTGGAGACCCAGTACTTC
few	TRBJ1-2	TRBV6-1	TRBD1	CASSIRGQGYGYTF	TGTGCCAGCTCCATCAGGGGGCAAGGCTATGGCTACACCTTC
-	TRBJ2-5	TRBV12-5	-	CASGFANREETQYF	TGTGCTAGTGGTTTCGCAAACAGGGAAGAGACCCAGTACTTC
-	TRBJ2-3	TRBV7-3	-	CASSPRDFTDTQYF	TGTGCCAGCAGCCCCCGCGACTTCACAGATACGCAGTATTTT
-	TRBJ1-1	TRBV20-1	-	CSATVHRYTEAFF	TGCAGTGCTACCGTACACAGGTACACTGAAGCTTTCTTT
-	TRBJ2-5	TRBV7-6	TRBD2	CASSLTGGVSETQYF	TGTGCCAGCAGTCTAACGGGGGGGGTATCGGAGACCCAGTACTTC
-	TRBJ2-2	TRBV12-3/TRBV12-4	-	CASSEDTWGGELFF	TGTGCCAGCAGTGAAGACACATGGGGCGGGGAGCTGTTTTTT
few	TRBJ2-5	TRBV12-3/TRBV12-4	-	CASSLETPGETQYF	TGTGCCAGCAGTTTAGAGACCCCGGGCGAGACCCAGTACTTC
few	TRBJ2-1	TRBV10-3	TRBD1	CAISDPSPDRADNEQFF	TGTGCCATCAGTGACCCCTCCCCGGACAGGGCGGATAATGAGCAGTTCTTC